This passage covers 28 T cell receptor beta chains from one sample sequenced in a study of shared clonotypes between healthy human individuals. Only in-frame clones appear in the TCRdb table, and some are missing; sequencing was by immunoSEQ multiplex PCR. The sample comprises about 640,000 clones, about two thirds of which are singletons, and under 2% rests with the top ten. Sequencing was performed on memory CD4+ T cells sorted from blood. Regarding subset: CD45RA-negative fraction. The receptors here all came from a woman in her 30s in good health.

The chain's CDR3 is CASSPQGRYEQYF. Written as DNA, the CDR3 is TGTGCCAGCAGTCCACAGGGACGCTACGAGCAGTACTTC. J is TRBJ2-7 and V is TRBV6-5, with TRBD1 as a possible D gene (6 bases). Trimming stripped 5 bases from V and 3 bases from J, with 11 bases between. This CDR3 is 13 amino acids long. Germline assignment: CDR1 MNHEY and CDR2 SVGAGI.

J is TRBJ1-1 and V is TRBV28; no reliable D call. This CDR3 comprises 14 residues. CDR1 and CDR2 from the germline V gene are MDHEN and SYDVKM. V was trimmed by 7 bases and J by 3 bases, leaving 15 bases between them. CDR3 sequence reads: CASNLPNGYTEAFF. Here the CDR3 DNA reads TGTGCCAGCAACCTTCCCAACGGATACACTGAAGCTTTCTTT.

The CDR3 is CASSLSGRSTGELFF. CDR3 in DNA: TGTGCCAGCAGTCTCAGCGGGAGGAGCACCGGGGAGCTGTTTTTT. The rearrangement joins TRBV27 to TRBJ2-2, with 9 bases matching TRBD2. This CDR3 is built from 15 residues. Germline assignment: CDR1 MNHEY and CDR2 SMNVEV (reference sequence). The V segment lost 5 bases and the J segment 4 bases; nucleotides outside the gene matches: 5.

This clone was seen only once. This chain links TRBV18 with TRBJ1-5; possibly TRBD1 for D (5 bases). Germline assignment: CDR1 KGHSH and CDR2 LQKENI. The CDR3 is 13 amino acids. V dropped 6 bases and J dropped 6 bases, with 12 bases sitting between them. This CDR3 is CASSAARAQPQHF. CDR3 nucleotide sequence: TGTGCCAGCTCCGCAGCCAGGGCTCAGCCCCAGCATTTT.

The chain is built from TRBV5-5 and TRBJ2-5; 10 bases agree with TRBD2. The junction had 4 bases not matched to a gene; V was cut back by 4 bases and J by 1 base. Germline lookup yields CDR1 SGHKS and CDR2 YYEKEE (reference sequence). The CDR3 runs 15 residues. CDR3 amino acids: CASSRGLAAQETQYF. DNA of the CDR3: TGTGCCAGCAGCAGAGGACTAGCGGCCCAAGAGACCCAGTACTTC. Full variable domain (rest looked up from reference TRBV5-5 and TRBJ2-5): DAGVTQSPTHLIKTRGQQVTLRCSPISGHKSVSWYQQVLGQGPQFIFQYYEKEERGRGNFPDRFSARQFPNYSSELNVNALLLGDSALYLCASSRGLAAQETQYFGPGTRLLVL.

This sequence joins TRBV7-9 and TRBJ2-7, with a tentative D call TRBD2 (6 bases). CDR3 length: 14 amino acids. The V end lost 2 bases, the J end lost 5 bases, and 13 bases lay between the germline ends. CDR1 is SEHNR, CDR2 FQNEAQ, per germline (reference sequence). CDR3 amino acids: CASSLTGAGDEQYF. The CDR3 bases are TGTGCCAGCAGCTTAACGGGAGCCGGGGACGAGCAGTACTTC.

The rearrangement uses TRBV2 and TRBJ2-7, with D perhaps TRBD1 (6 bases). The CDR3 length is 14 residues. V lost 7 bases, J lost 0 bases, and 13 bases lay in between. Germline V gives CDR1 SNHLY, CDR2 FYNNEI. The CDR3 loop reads CASTLGQSSYEQYF. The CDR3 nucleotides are TGTGCCAGCACCCTCGGACAGAGCTCCTACGAGCAGTACTTC.

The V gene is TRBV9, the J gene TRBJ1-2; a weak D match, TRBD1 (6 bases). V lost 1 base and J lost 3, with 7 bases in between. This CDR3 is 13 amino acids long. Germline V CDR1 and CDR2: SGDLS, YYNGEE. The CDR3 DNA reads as TGTGCCAGCAGCGTACAGGGGCACTATGGCTACACCTTC. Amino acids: CASSVQGHYGYTF.

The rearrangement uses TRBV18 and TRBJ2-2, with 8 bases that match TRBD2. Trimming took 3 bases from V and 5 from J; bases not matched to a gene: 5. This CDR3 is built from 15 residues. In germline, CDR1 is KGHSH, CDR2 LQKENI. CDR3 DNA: TGTGCCAGCTCACCCCGCCAGCGGGAGACCGGGGAGCTGTTTTTT. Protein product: CASSPRQRETGELFF.

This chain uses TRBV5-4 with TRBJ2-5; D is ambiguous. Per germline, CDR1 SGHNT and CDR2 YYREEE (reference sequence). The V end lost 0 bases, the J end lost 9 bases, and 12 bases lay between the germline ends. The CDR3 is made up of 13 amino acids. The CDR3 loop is CASSLAYLGAQYF. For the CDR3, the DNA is TGTGCCAGCAGCTTGGCCTACCTTGGGGCCCAGTACTTC.

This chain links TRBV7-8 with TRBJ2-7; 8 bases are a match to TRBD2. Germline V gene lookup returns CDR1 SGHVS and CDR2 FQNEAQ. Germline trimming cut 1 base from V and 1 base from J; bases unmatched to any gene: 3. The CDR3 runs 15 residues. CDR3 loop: CASSLVSGVSYEQYF. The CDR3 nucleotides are TGTGCCAGCAGCTTAGTTAGCGGGGTGTCCTACGAGCAGTACTTC.

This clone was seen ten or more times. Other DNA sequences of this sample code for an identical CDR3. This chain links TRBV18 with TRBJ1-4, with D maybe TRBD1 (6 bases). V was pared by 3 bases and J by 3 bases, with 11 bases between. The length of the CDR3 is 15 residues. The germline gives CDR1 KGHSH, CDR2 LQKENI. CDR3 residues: CASSPRGQPNEKLFF. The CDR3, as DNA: TGTGCCAGCTCACCCAGGGGACAACCTAATGAAAAACTGTTTTTT.

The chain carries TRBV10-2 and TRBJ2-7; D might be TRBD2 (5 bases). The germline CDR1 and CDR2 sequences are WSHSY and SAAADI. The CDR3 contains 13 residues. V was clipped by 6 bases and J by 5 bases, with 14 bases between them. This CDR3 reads CASSLGVRNEQYF. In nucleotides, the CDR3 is TGCGCCAGCAGCCTCGGGGTCCGCAACGAGCAGTACTTC.

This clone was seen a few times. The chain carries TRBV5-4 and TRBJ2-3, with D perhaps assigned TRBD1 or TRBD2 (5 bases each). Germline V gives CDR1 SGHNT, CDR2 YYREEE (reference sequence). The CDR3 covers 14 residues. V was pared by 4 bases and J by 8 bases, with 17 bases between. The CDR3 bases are TGTGCCAGCAGCCTCGGGATTCAAAGGGGTACGCAGTATTTT. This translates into CASSLGIQRGTQYF.

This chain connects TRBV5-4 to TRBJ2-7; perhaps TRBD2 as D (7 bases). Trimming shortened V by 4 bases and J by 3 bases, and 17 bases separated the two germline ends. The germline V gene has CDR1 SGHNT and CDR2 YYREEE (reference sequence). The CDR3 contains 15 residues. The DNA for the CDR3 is TGTGCCAGCAGCCGAGGGGGGGAGTGGGACTACGAGCAGTACTTC. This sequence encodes CASSRGGEWDYEQYF.

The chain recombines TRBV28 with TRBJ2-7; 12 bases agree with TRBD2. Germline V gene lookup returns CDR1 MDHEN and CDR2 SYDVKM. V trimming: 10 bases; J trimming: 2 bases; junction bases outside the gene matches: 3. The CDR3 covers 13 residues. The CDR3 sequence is CATLAGGPYEQYF. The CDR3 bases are TGTGCCACCCTAGCGGGAGGGCCCTACGAGCAGTACTTC.

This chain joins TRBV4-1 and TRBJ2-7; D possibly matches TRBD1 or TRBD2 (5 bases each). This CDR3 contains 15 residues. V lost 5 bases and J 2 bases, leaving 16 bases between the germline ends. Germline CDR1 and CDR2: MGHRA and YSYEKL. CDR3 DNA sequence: TGCGCCAGCAGCAAACAGGACTCCGGGACCTACGAGCAGTACTTC. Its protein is CASSKQDSGTYEQYF.

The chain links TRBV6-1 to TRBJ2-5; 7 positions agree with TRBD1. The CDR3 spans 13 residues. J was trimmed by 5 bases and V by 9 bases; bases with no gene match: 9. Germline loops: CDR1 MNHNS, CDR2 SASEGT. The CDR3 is CASAAGGYETQYF. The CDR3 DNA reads TGTGCCAGTGCGGCAGGGGGTTACGAGACCCAGTACTTC.

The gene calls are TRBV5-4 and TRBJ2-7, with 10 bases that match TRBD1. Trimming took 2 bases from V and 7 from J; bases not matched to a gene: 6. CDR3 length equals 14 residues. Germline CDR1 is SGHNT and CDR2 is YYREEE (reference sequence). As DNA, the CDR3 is TGTGCCAGCAGCTTTGGACAGGGGGATAGGGAGCAGTACTTC. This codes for CASSFGQGDREQYF.

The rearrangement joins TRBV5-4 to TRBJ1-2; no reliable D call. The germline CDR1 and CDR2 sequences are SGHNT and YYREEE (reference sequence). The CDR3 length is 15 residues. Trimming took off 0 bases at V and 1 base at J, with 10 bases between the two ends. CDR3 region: CASSLGLPNNYGYTF. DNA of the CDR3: TGTGCCAGCAGCTTGGGACTCCCGAATAACTATGGCTACACCTTC.

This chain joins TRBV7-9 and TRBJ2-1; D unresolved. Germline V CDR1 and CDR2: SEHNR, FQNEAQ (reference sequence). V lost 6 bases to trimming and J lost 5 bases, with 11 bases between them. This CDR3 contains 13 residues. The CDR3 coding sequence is TGTGCCAGCAGGTCTGACGCCAACAATGAGCAGTTCTTC. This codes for CASRSDANNEQFF.

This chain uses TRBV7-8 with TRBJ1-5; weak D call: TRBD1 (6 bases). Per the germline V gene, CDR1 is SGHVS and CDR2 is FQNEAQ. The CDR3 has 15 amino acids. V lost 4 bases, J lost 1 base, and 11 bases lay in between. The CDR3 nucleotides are TGTGCCAGCAGCTGGAATACAGGGAGCAATCAGCCCCAGCATTTT. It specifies CASSWNTGSNQPQHF.

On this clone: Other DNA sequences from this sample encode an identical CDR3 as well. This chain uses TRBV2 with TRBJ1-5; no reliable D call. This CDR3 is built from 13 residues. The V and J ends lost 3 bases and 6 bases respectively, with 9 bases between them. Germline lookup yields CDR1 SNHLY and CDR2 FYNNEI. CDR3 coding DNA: TGTGCCAGCAGTGAGTTGTGGGCTCAGCCCCAGCATTTT. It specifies CASSELWAQPQHF.

CDR3: CASSPRLAGGTQYF. The CDR3 DNA is TGTGCCAGCAGCCCCCGACTAGCGGGAGGTACGCAGTATTTT. The J gene is TRBJ2-3, the V gene TRBV14, with 13 bases identical to TRBD2. CDR1 and CDR2 from the germline V gene are SGHDN and FVKESK. This CDR3 is built from 14 residues. V trimming: 4 bases; J trimming: 8 bases; junction bases outside the gene matches: 3.

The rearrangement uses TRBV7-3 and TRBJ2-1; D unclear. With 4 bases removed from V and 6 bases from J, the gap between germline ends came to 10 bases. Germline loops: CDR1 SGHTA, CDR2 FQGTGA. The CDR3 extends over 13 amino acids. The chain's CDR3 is CASSSRVSNEQFF. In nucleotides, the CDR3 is TGTGCCAGCAGCTCTAGGGTGAGCAATGAGCAGTTCTTC.

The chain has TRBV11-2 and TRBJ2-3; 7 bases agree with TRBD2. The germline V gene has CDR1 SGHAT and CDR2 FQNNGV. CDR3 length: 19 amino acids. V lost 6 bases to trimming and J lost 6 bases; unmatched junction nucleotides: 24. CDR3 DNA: TGTGCCAGCAGAGACCGTCTTAGCGTAGGGCGGGAGAGTCTGGATACGCAGTATTTT. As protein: CASRDRLSVGRESLDTQYF.

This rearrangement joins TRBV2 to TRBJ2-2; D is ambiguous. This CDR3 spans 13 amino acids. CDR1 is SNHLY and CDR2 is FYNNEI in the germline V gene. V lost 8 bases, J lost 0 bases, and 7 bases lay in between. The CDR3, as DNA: TGTGCCAGCTACGGAACGAACACCGGGGAGCTGTTTTTT. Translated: CASYGTNTGELFF.

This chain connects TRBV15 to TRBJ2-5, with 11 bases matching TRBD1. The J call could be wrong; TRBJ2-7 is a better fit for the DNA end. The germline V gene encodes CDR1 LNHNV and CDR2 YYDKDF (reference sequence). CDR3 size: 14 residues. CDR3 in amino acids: CATSRDRGQFEQYF. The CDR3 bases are TGTGCCACCAGCAGGGACAGGGGGCAGTTCGAGCAGTACTTC.